This is a list of T cell receptor beta chains from one sample in a study of T-cell reconstitution after alpha-beta-depleted transplantation in children. TCRdb reanalysed the PCR reads using MiXCR and keeps one entry per CDR3 protein. The table includes roughly 590,000 distinct CDR3 sequences, approximately 15% detected once. Sequencing was performed on PBMCs from the stem cell graft donor, taken from the stem cell graft. The source of these receptors is a human donor who donated a stem cell graft to a child with acute myeloid leukemia. CDR3s include the opening cysteine and the closing phenylalanine or tryptophan. Each record gives: V gene, J gene, clone size, D gene, CDR3 DNA, CDR3 protein. The D gene is left open where the match is weak. Expanded clones get a size class; other rows say once, few or many, or leave the size out.

>TRBV12-3/TRBV12-4|TRBJ2-5|few|TRBD1
TGTGCCAGCAGTCCCGTGGGACAGGGGGAGACCCAGTACTTC
CASSPVGQGETQYF
>TRBV9|TRBJ2-3|NA|NA
TGTGCCAGCAGCGGGTGGAGGGATCGAGATACGCAGTATTTT
CASSGWRDRDTQYF
>TRBV24-1|TRBJ2-3|NA|NA
TGTGCCACCGGGGGGCGGGGCCCAGATACGCAGTATTTT
CATGGRGPDTQYF
>TRBV12-3/TRBV12-4|TRBJ2-5|few|TRBD2
TGTGCCAGCAGTGCACGACTAGCGGGGGATCAAGAGACCCAGTACTTC
CASSARLAGDQETQYF
>TRBV7-2|TRBJ2-2|NA|TRBD2
TGTGCCAGCAGCTTAGCGACGGTGCGGCGGGGGGGCGGGGAGCTGTTTTTT
CASSLATVRRGGGELFF
>TRBV20-1|TRBJ1-5|NA|NA
TGCAGTGCTCGCGCGCCGAGGGGTTATGGTCAGCCCCAGCATTTT
CSARAPRGYGQPQHF
>TRBV25-1|TRBJ2-7|many|NA
TGTGCCAGCAGTGGGACGGGTAATGAGCAGTACTTC
CASSGTGNEQYF
>TRBV20-1|TRBJ2-5|many|NA
TGCAGTGCTAGAGATCCCGCCAAAGAGACCCAGTACTTC
CSARDPAKETQYF
>TRBV20-1|TRBJ1-6|few|NA
TGCAGTGCCGTGCTGGGGAACAGGGAAGATAATTCACCCCTCCACTTT
CSAVLGNREDNSPLHF
>TRBV21-1|TRBJ2-1|NA|NA
TGTGCCAGCAGCTTGGCCTGTAGACCGAGCGATGAGCAGTTCTTC
CASSLACRPSDEQFF
>TRBV11-2|TRBJ2-4|NA|NA
TGTGCCAGCAGCTTAGAGGCTCCGTGGGGGGGCCGGTACATTCAGTACTTC
CASSLEAPWGGRYIQYF
>TRBV7-3|TRBJ2-1|many|NA
TGTGCCAGCAGCTTAATGGGGGGGCGGACCTACAATGAGCAGTTCTTC
CASSLMGGRTYNEQFF
>TRBV5-1|TRBJ2-7|few|TRBD1
TGCGCCAGCAGCTTGGTTCAGGGGGCCCTTAACTACGAGCAGTACTTC
CASSLVQGALNYEQYF
>TRBV9|TRBJ1-5|many|NA
TGTGCCAGCAGCGTAAAGGACGGACTAAATCAGCCCCAGCATTTT
CASSVKDGLNQPQHF
>TRBV20-1|TRBJ2-3|many|TRBD2
TGCAGTGCTAGGGGATCCGCGGGGGGCCTCACAGATACGCAGTATTTT
CSARGSAGGLTDTQYF
>TRBV11-2|TRBJ2-2|few|NA
TGTGCCAGCAGCTTATCCGGCCCGGCGCCAGGGGAGCTGTTTTTT
CASSLSGPAPGELFF
>TRBV13|TRBJ2-5|few|TRBD1
TGTGCCAGCTTTGGGCCGGGACAGGGTGAGAATGGGGGAGAGACCCAGTACTTC
CASFGPGQGENGGETQYF
>TRBV7-2|TRBJ2-1|many|TRBD2
TGTGCCAGCACCCTACTAGCGGCCAATGAGCAGTTCTTC
CASTLLAANEQFF
>TRBV24-1|TRBJ2-7|few|TRBD1
TGTGCCACCAAAGGGACAGGGGGCGCCGAGCAGTACTTC
CATKGTGGAEQYF
>TRBV7-2|TRBJ2-2|NA|NA
TGTGCCAGCAGCTTACGGACAGCTATCCCCAAGGGGGAGCTGTTTTTT
CASSLRTAIPKGELFF
>TRBV7-9|TRBJ2-1|NA|NA
TGTGCCAGCAGCTTAGGTGAGGGGTTCAATGAGCAGTTCTTC
CASSLGEGFNEQFF
>TRBV10-2|TRBJ2-1|few|NA
TGCGCCAGCACCCCCGACATCAATGAGCAGTTCTTC
CASTPDINEQFF
>TRBV10-3|TRBJ1-5|few|NA
TGTGCCATCAGTGATGTGGCAGAGTGGCCCCAGCATTTT
CAISDVAEWPQHF
>TRBV27|TRBJ1-5|few|NA
TGTGCCAGCAGTTTAAAGGGTGGGTTGAGCAATCAGCCCCAGCATTTT
CASSLKGGLSNQPQHF
>TRBV4-3|TRBJ2-1|NA|NA
TGCGCCAGCAGCCAAGATAGGGGTCTGGCCCCTGGGAGTGAGCAGTTCTTC
CASSQDRGLAPGSEQFF
>TRBV20-1|TRBJ2-5|many|NA
TGCAGTGCGGGCACTTGGGAGACCCAGTACTTC
CSAGTWETQYF
>TRBV4-3|TRBJ2-1|NA|NA
TGCGCCAGCAGCTGGGACGGAGACAATGAGCAGTTCTTC
CASSWDGDNEQFF
>TRBV29-1|TRBJ1-5|many|NA
TGCAGCGTTGCCTTCGGGGACAATCAGCCCCAGCATTTT
CSVAFGDNQPQHF
>TRBV4-3|TRBJ2-1|few|NA
TGCGCCAGCAGCCAGGGAAATATCCCAAATGAGCAGTTCTTC
CASSQGNIPNEQFF
>TRBV18|TRBJ1-3|NA|NA
TGTGCCAGCTCACCACCGGGACCTGGAAACACCATATATTTT
CASSPPGPGNTIYF
>TRBV30|TRBJ1-1|few|NA
TGTGCCTGGACCCGGGTCCCGAACACTGAAGCTTTCTTT
CAWTRVPNTEAFF
>TRBV10-1|TRBJ1-5|few|TRBD1
TGCGCCAGCAGTGGCGAAGGACAGGGGGATCAGCCCCAGCATTTT
CASSGEGQGDQPQHF
>TRBV28|TRBJ2-3|few|NA
TGTGCCAGCAGTCCGGGACTGAACACAGATACGCAGTATTTT
CASSPGLNTDTQYF
>TRBV6-5|TRBJ2-1|many|NA
TGTGCCAGCAGTTCCACCGGGGGGCCGGGCAATGAGCAGTTCTTC
CASSSTGGPGNEQFF
>TRBV5-1|TRBJ2-2|few|TRBD1
TGCGCCAGCAGCACCCGACAGGGTAACACCGGGGAGCTGTTTTTT
CASSTRQGNTGELFF
>TRBV4-3|TRBJ2-1|NA|NA
TGCGCCAGCAGCCAAGATAGGGACACAAATTACAATGAGCAGTTCTTC
CASSQDRDTNYNEQFF
>TRBV3-1|TRBJ2-1|NA|NA
TGTGCCAGCAGCCAAGTCCGCGAGCAGTTCTTC
CASSQVREQFF
>TRBV20-1|TRBJ1-4|many|TRBD1
TGCAGTGCCTCGACAGGGATAAAGGAAAAACTGTTTTTT
CSASTGIKEKLFF
>TRBV29-1|TRBJ1-2|many|NA
TGCAGCGTACCCCCCCTGGGGGAATCGAACTATGGCTACACCTTC
CSVPPLGESNYGYTF
>TRBV7-2|TRBJ1-4|NA|TRBD1
TGTGCCAGCAGCGGGGACAGGGGGCAAAAACTGTTTTTT
CASSGDRGQKLFF
>TRBV20-1|TRBJ2-4|many|TRBD2
TGCAGTGCTAGAGCGATAGCGGGGGCGACCAAAAACATTCAGTACTTC
CSARAIAGATKNIQYF
>TRBV7-2|TRBJ2-1|few|NA
TGTGCCAGCAGCCCGGGGCGACAGTCGGATGAGCAGTTCTTC
CASSPGRQSDEQFF
>TRBV12-3/TRBV12-4|TRBJ2-5|NA|NA
TGTGCCAGCAGGATCGGGGTCCAAGAGACCCAGTACTTC
CASRIGVQETQYF
>TRBV7-2|TRBJ2-3|many|NA
TGTGCCAGCACCTCAGGCCAGCGAAGAGATACGCAGTATTTT
CASTSGQRRDTQYF
>TRBV7-9|TRBJ1-2|NA|NA
TGTGCCAGCAGCTTAGCGGAGGCTAACTATGGCTACACCTTC
CASSLAEANYGYTF
>TRBV13|TRBJ2-1|NA|NA
TGTGCCAGCAGCGCCGTGATTCCCGGGTATGAGCAGTTCTTC
CASSAVIPGYEQFF